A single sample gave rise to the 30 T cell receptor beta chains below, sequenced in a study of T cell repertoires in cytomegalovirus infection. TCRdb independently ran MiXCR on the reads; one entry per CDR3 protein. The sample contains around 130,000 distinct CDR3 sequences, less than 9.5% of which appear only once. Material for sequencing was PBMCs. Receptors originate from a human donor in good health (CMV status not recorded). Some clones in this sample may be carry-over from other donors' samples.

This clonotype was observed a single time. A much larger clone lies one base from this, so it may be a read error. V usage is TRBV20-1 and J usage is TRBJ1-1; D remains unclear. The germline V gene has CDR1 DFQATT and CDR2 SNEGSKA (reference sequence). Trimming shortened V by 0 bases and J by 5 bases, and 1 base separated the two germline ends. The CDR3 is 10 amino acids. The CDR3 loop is CSARDTEAFF. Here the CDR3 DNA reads TGCAGTGCTAGAGATACTGAAGCTTTCTTT.

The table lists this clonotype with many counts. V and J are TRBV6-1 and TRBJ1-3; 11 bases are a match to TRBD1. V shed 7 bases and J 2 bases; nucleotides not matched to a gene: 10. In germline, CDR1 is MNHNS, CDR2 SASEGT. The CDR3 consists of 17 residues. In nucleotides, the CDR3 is TGTGCCAGCACCCACGCCGGACAGGGGGCGGCTGGAAACACCATATATTTT. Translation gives CASTHAGQGAAGNTIYF.

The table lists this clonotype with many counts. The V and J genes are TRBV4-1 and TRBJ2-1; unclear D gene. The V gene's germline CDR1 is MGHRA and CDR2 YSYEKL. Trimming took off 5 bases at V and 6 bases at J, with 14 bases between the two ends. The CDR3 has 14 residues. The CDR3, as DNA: TGCGCCAGCAGCATTCAAGCCCTATTCAATGAGCAGTTCTTC. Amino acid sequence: CASSIQALFNEQFF.

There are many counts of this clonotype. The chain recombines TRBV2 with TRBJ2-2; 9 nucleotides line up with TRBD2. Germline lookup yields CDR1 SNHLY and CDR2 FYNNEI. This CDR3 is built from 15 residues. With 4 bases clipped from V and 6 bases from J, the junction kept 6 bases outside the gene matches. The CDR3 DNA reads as TGTGCCAGCAGTGCGAGCGGGGGGTTACCCGGGGAGCTGTTTTTT. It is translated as CASSASGGLPGELFF. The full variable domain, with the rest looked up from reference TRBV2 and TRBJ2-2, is EPEVTQTPSHQVTQMGQEVILRCVPISNHLYFYWYRQILGQKVEFLVSFYNNEISEKSEIFDDQFSVERPDGSNFTLKIRSTKLEDSAMYFCASSASGGLPGELFFGEGSRLTVL.

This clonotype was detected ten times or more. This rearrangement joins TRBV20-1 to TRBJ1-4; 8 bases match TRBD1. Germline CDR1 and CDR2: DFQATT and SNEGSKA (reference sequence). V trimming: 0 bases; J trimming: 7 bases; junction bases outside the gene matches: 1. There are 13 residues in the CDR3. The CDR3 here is CSARDDRGEKLFF. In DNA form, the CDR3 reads TGCAGTGCTAGAGACGACAGGGGTGAAAAACTGTTTTTT.

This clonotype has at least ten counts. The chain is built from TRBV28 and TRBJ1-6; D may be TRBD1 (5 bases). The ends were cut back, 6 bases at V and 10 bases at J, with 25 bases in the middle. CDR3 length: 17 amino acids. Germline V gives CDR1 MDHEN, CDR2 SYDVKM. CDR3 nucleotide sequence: TGTGCCAGCAGCCTAAGAATAGGGGCAGGGCAGAGGTCACCCCTCCACTTT. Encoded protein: CASSLRIGAGQRSPLHF.

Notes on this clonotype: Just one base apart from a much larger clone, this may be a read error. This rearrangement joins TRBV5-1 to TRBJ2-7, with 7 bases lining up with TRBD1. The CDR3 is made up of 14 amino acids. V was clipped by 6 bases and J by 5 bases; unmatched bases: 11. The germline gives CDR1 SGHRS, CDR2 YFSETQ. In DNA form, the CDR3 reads TGCGCCAGCAACTTCGACAGGGTCGGCGACGAGCAGTACTTC. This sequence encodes CASNFDRVGDEQYF. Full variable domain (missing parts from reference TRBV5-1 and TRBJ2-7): KAGVTQTPRYLIKTRGQQVTLSCSPISGHRSVSWYQQTPGQGLQFLFEYFSETQRNKGNFPGRFSGRQFSNSRSEMNVSTLELGDSALYLCASNFDRVGDEQYFGPGTRLTVT.

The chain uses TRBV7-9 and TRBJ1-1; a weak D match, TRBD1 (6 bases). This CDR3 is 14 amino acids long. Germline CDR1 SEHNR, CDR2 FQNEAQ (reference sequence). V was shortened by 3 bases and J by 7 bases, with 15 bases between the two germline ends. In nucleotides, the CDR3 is TGTGCCAGCAGCTTTTCGGAGGGGGGGGGTGAAGCTTTCTTT. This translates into CASSFSEGGGEAFF.

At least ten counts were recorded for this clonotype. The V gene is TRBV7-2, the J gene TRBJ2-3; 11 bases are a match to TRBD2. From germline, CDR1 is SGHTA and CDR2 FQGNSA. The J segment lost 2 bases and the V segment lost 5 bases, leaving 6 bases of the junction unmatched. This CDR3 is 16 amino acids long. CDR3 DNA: TGTGCCAGCAGCCCACTAGCGGGGGCCTCCACAGATACGCAGTATTTT. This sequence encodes CASSPLAGASTDTQYF.

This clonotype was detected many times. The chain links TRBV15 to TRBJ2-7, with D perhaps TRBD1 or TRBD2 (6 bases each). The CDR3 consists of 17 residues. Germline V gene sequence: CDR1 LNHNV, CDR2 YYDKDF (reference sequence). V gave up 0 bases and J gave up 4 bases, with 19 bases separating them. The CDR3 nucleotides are TGTGCCACCAGCAGAGAGCCTGCCGGGGGCAGGTCATACGAGCAGTACTTC. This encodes CATSREPAGGRSYEQYF.

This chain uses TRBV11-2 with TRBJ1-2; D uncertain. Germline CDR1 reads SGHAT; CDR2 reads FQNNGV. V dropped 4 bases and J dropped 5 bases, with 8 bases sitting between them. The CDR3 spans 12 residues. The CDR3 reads CASSSPSYGYTF. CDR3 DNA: TGTGCCAGCAGCTCACCGTCTTATGGCTACACCTTC.

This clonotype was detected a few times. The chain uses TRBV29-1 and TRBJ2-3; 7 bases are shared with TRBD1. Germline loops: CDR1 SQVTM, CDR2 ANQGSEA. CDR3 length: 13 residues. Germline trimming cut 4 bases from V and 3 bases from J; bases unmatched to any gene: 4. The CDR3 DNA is TGCAGCGTTGCACAGGGGTATACAGATACGCAGTATTTT. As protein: CSVAQGYTDTQYF.

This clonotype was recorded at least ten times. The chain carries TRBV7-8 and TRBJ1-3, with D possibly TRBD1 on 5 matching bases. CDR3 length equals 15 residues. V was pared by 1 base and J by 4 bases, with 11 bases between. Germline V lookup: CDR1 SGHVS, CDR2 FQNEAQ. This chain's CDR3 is CASSLVGAWGNTIYF. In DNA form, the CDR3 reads TGTGCCAGCAGCTTAGTAGGGGCTTGGGGAAACACCATATATTTT.

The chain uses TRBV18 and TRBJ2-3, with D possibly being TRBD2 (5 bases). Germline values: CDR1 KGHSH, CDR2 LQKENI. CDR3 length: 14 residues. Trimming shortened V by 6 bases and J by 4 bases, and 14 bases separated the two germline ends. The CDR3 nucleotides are TGTGCCAGCTCGCCCAGCGGAAGCCCAGATACGCAGTATTTT. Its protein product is CASSPSGSPDTQYF.

DNA of the CDR3: TGCAGCGTTGAGGGCGCGGGGGACGGGGCCAACGTCCTGACTTTC. This codes for CSVEGAGDGANVLTF. V gene TRBV29-1 combines with J gene TRBJ2-6, with 7 nucleotides matching TRBD2. The germline gives CDR1 SQVTM, CDR2 ANQGSEA. V lost 3 bases to trimming and J lost 4 bases; unmatched junction nucleotides: 6. The CDR3 contains 15 residues.

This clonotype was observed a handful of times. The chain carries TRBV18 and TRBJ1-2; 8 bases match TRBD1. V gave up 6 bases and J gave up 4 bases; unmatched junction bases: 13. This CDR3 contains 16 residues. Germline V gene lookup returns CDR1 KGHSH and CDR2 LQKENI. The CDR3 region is CASSTTRTGIIYGYTF. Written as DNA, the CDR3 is TGTGCCAGCTCGACCACTCGGACAGGGATTATCTATGGCTACACCTTC.

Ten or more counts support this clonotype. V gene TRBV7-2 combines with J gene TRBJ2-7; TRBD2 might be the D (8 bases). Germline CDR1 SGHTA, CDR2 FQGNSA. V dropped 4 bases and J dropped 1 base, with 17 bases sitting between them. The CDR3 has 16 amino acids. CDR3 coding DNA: TGTGCCAGCAGCTCCCGACAGGGCGGGGGGTCCTACGAGCAGTACTTC. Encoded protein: CASSSRQGGGSYEQYF.

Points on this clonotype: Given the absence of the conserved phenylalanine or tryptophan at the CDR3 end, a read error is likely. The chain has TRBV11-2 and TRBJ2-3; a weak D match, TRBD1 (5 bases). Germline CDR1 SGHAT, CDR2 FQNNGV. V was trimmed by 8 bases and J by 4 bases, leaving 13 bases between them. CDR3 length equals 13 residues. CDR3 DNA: TGTGCCAGCCAGGTGTGGGGCGCAGATACGCAGTATTCT. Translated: CASQVWGADTQYS.

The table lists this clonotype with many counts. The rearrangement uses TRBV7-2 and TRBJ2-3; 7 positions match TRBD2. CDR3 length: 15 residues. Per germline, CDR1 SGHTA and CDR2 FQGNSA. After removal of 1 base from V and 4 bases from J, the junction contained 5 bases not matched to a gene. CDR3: CASSLVAGVADTQYF. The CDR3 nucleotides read TGTGCCAGCAGCTTAGTAGCGGGCGTTGCAGATACGCAGTATTTT.

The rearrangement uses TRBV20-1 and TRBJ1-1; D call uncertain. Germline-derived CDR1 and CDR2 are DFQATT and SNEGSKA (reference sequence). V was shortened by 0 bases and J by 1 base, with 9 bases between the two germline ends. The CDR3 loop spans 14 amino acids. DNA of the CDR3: TGCAGTGCTAGAGAATTCAGAAAGAACACTGAAGCTTTCTTT. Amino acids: CSAREFRKNTEAFF.

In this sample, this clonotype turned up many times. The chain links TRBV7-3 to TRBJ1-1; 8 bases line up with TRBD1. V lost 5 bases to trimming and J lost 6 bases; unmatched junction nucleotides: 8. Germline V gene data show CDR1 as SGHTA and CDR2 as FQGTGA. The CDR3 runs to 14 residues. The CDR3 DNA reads TGTGCCAGCAGCGCAGACAGGGGTGGCTCTGAAGCTTTCTTT. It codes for CASSADRGGSEAFF.

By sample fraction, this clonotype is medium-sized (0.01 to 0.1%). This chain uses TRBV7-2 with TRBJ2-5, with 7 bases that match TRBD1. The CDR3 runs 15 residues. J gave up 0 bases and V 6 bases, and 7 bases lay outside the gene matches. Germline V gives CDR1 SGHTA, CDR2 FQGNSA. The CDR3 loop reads CASRSTGINQETQYF. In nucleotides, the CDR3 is TGTGCCAGCAGGTCGACAGGGATCAACCAAGAGACCCAGTACTTC.

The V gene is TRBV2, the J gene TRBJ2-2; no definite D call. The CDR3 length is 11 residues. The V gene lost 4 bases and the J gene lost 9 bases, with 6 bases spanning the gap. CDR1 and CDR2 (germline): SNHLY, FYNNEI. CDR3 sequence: CASSVGWELFF. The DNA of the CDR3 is TGTGCCAGCAGTGTGGGGTGGGAGCTGTTTTTT.

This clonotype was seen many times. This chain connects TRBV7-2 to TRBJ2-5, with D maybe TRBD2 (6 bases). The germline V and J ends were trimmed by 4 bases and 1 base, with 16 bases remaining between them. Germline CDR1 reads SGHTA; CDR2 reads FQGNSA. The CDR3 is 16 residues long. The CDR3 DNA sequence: TGTGCCAGCAGCTACACCGGGGCGCGGGGCCAAGAGACCCAGTACTTC. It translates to CASSYTGARGQETQYF.

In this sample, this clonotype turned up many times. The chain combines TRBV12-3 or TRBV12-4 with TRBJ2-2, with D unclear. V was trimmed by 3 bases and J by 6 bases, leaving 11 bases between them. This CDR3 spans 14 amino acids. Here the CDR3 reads CASSFTGPAGELFF. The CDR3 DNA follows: TGTGCCAGCAGTTTTACTGGGCCCGCCGGGGAGCTGTTTTTT.

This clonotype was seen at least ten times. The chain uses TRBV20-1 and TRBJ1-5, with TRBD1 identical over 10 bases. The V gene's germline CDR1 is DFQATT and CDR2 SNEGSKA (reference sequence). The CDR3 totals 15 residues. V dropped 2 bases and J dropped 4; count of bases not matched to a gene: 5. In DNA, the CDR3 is TGCAGTGCTAGACTCGGGACAGGGGAGAATCAGCCCCAGCATTTT. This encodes CSARLGTGENQPQHF.

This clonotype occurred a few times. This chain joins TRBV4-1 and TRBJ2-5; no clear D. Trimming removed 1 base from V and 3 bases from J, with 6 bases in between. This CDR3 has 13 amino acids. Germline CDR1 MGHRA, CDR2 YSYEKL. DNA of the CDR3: TGCGCCAGCAGCCAAGCCTACGAAGAGACCCAGTACTTC. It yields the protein CASSQAYEETQYF.

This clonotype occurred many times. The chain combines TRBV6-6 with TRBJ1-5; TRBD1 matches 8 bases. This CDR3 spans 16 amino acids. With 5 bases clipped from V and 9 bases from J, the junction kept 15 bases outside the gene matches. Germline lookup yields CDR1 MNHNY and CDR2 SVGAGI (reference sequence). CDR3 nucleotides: TGTGCCAGCAGTGACCCCGGGACAGGCGATCGAATGCCCCAGCATTTT. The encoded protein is CASSDPGTGDRMPQHF.

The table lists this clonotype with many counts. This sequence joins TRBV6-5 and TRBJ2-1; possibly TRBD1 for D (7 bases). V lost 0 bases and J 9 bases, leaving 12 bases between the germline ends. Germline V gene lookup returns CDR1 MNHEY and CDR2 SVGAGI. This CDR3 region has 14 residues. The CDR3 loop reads CASSYSEGAREQFF. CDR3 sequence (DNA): TGTGCCAGCAGTTACTCGGAGGGGGCGCGTGAGCAGTTCTTC.

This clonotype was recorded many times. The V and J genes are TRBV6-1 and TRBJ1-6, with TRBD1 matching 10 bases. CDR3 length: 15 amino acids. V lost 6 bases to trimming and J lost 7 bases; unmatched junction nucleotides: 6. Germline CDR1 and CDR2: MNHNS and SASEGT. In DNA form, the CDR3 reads TGTGCCAGCAGAGAGACAGGGGGCGCGAATTCACCCCTCCACTTT. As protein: CASRETGGANSPLHF.